This note documents a single T cell receptor beta chain sequence. The antigen is undetermined. Two-round multiplex PCR on genomic DNA was the method by which TCR beta CDR3 was amplified. First-round PCR employed TRBV- and TRBJ-specific primers for each gene. TCRdb called the multiplex PCR reads again in MiXCR, with one record for every CDR3 protein. The data contain about 26,000 distinct CDR3 sequences, approximately 31% of them singletons. The data were taken from a study of prognosis after radiotherapy for stage I lung cancer. Study in general: Enrolled patients (approximately 14 men, about six women) had a median age of approximately 74 years and an age range of roughly 50 to 85 years.

Study-wide results and caveats: Reportedly, TRBV and TRBJ gene usage differed by presence of metastases in patients. Counts of unique TCR clones fell following stereotactic body radiation therapy, median about 9,700 versus 6,500.

Sequencing was performed on PBMCs, taken before or after stereotactic body radiation therapy (not recorded which). The source of this sequence is a donor over 45 with non-small cell lung cancer.

The CDR3 nucleotides read TGCAGTGCAACCTTGGACAGCCCTTACTATGGCTACACCTTC. It translates to CSATLDSPYYGYTF. The rearrangement links TRBV20-1 to TRBJ1-2, with D tentatively TRBD1 (6 bases). The CDR3 contains 14 residues. Per germline, CDR1 DFQATT and CDR2 SNEGSKA (reference sequence). V dropped 6 bases and J dropped 3 bases, with 17 bases sitting between them.